Below are 27 T cell receptor beta chains sequenced from a single sample in a study of identifying expanded T cells in peripheral blood. Profiling relied on immunoSEQ multiplex PCR, and the TCRdb table lists in-frame clones only, not all of them. The sample has around 100,000 clones, approximately 88% seen once. The source material was blood. The receptors come from a person aged 18 to 75 in good health.

The chain is built from TRBV19 and TRBJ1-1; D remains unclear. V gave up 7 bases and J gave up 0 bases, with 6 bases separating them. The germline CDR1 and CDR2 sequences are LNHDA and SQIVND (reference sequence). The CDR3 runs 12 residues. The CDR3 coding sequence is TGTGCCAGTACGAGCTTGAACACTGAAGCTTTCTTT. Its protein product is CASTSLNTEAFF.

V usage is TRBV2 and J usage is TRBJ2-1; perhaps TRBD2 as D (6 bases). The germline V and J ends were trimmed by 7 bases and 3 bases, with 10 bases remaining between them. The germline V gene has CDR1 SNHLY and CDR2 FYNNEI. The CDR3 has 13 residues. CDR3 nucleotide sequence: TGTGCCAGCAACCCGCGGGACTACAATGAGCAGTTCTTC. Translation: CASNPRDYNEQFF. Together with reference TRBV2 and TRBJ2-1, the CDR3 gives the full variable domain: EPEVTQTPSHQVTQMGQEVILRCVPISNHLYFYWYRQILGQKVEFLVSFYNNEISEKSEIFDDQFSVERPDGSNFTLKIRSTKLEDSAMYFCASNPRDYNEQFFGPGTRLTVL.

V gene TRBV11-2 combines with J gene TRBJ2-7; D gene uncertain. This CDR3 region has 15 residues. V lost 3 bases, J lost 4 bases, and 16 bases lay in between. Germline V gene data show CDR1 as SGHAT and CDR2 as FQNNGV. The CDR3 spells CASSFYRARVYEQYF. CDR3 DNA sequence: TGTGCCAGCAGCTTTTACAGAGCCCGGGTATACGAGCAGTACTTC.

This rearrangement joins TRBV4-3 to TRBJ2-3, with D possibly matching TRBD2 (6 bases). Germline CDR1 LGHNA, CDR2 YSLEER. Deletions cut 0 bases from V and 0 bases from J, with 10 bases between. This CDR3 spans 16 amino acids. The CDR3 DNA reads TGCGCCAGCAGCCAAGATACAGCGGGTAGCACAGATACGCAGTATTTT. Translating it yields CASSQDTAGSTDTQYF.

The rearrangement uses TRBV5-4 and TRBJ2-3, with 7 bases fitting TRBD1. J gave up 5 bases and V 2 bases, and 5 bases lay outside the gene matches. Germline V lookup: CDR1 SGHNT, CDR2 YYREEE (reference sequence). CDR3 size: 14 residues. CDR3 residues: CASSLNRGRDTQYF. In nucleotides, the CDR3 is TGTGCCAGCAGCTTAAACAGGGGAAGAGATACGCAGTATTTT.

There are a few counts of this clone. The gene calls are TRBV7-9 and TRBJ2-7; 8 bases align to TRBD2. The junction had 5 bases not matched to a gene; V was cut back by 5 bases and J by 2 bases. Per germline, CDR1 SEHNR and CDR2 FQNEAQ (reference sequence). This CDR3 has 14 amino acids. The DNA of the CDR3 is TGTGCCAGCAGCCTCAGCGGGAGAACCTACGAGCAGTACTTC. It translates to CASSLSGRTYEQYF.

This chain connects TRBV4-1 to TRBJ1-1; TRBD1 might be the D (6 bases). Per the germline V gene, CDR1 is MGHRA and CDR2 is YSYEKL. The CDR3 is made up of 15 amino acids. Trimming pared 4 bases from V and 1 base from J, leaving 13 bases between. The CDR3 sequence is CASSRIQGRNTEAFF. In DNA form, the CDR3 reads TGCGCCAGCAGCCGCATACAGGGCAGGAACACTGAAGCTTTCTTT.

The CDR3 reads CASSRLAGGPADTQYF. DNA of the CDR3: TGTGCCAGCAGCCGACTAGCGGGAGGGCCGGCAGATACGCAGTATTTT. The chain combines TRBV7-2 with TRBJ2-3, with 14 bases that match TRBD2. The CDR3 totals 16 residues. Germline CDR1 reads SGHTA; CDR2 reads FQGNSA. V shed 5 bases and J 4 bases; nucleotides not matched to a gene: 5.

This chain uses TRBV19 with TRBJ2-7, with D maybe TRBD1 (5 bases). V was shortened by 5 bases and J by 7 bases, with 15 bases between the two germline ends. The CDR3 contains 13 residues. Per germline, CDR1 LNHDA and CDR2 SQIVND (reference sequence). CDR3 DNA: TGTGCCAGTAGTGACGACAGCACTATAGAGCAGTACTTC. Translating gives CASSDDSTIEQYF.

There are a few counts of this clone. The J gene is TRBJ2-3, the V gene TRBV15, with TRBD2 identical over 10 bases. CDR3 size: 17 residues. Germline loops: CDR1 LNHNV, CDR2 YYDKDF (reference sequence). V trimming: 0 bases; J trimming: 4 bases; junction bases outside the gene matches: 7. CDR3 in amino acids: CATSRDRLAGAPDTQYF. CDR3 bases: TGTGCCACCAGCAGAGATCGGCTAGCGGGAGCCCCAGATACGCAGTATTTT.

The chain has TRBV10-3 and TRBJ2-2, with 8 bases lining up with TRBD2. CDR1 is ENHRY, CDR2 SYGVKD, per germline. CDR3 length: 17 amino acids. Losses at the gene ends were 6 bases for V and 0 bases for J; bases not matched to a gene: 9. The CDR3 DNA is TGTGCCATCAGGGGGCGGGAGGACTCTACGAACACCGGGGAGCTGTTTTTT. Translation: CAIRGREDSTNTGELFF.

The chain recombines TRBV9 with TRBJ1-4; D is possibly TRBD1 (6 bases). This CDR3 has 14 amino acids. The germline V and J ends were trimmed by 7 bases and 7 bases, with 17 bases remaining between them. Germline V lookup: CDR1 SGDLS, CDR2 YYNGEE. The CDR3 coding sequence is TGTGCCAGCTCCCCGGAGGGGGTCGGTGAAAAACTGTTTTTT. It codes for CASSPEGVGEKLFF.

The chain employs TRBV4-1 and TRBJ2-2; 8 nucleotides match TRBD1. The CDR3 is 18 amino acids. The trim removed 4 bases at V and 4 bases at J, leaving 14 bases unmatched. Looked up from germline, CDR1 is MGHRA and CDR2 is YSYEKL. The DNA of the CDR3 is TGCGCCAGCAGCCCAAGATGGGACAGGTTGCGTGGCACCGGGGAGCTGTTTTTT. Translation: CASSPRWDRLRGTGELFF.

V is TRBV5-4 and J is TRBJ1-2; a weak D match, TRBD1 (5 bases). Germline V CDR1 and CDR2: SGHNT, YYREEE (reference sequence). The CDR3 extends over 13 amino acids. Trimming took 4 bases from V and 1 from J, leaving 8 bases between them. CDR3 nucleotides: TGTGCCAGCAGCCCCGACAGTAACTATGGCTACACCTTC. This translates into CASSPDSNYGYTF. The entire variable domain, with the rest obtained from reference TRBV5-4 and TRBJ1-2, is as follows: ETGVTQSPTHLIKTRGQQVTLRCSSQSGHNTVSWYQQALGQGPQFIFQYYREEENGRGNFPPRFSGLQFPNYSSELNVNALELDDSALYLCASSPDSNYGYTFGSGTRLTVV.

The table lists this clone with a count of one. The V gene is TRBV23-1, the J gene TRBJ2-6, with 8 bases identical to TRBD1. TRBV23-1 has ORF status, its function being uncertain. With V trimmed by 4 bases and J by 1 base, 9 bases remained unmatched. The CDR3 has 18 amino acids. CDR3: CASSPSDREISGANVLTF. In nucleotides, the CDR3 is TGCGCCAGCAGTCCCTCGGACAGGGAAATATCTGGGGCCAACGTCCTGACTTTC.

This chain joins TRBV5-1 and TRBJ1-6; the D is unclear. The CDR3 runs to 15 residues. Between the trimmed V and J ends, which lost 0 bases and 9 bases, there was a span of 13 bases. CDR1 is SGHRS, CDR2 YFSETQ, per germline. The CDR3 DNA is TGCGCCAGCAGCTTGGCCGGGTTTCGCGCTTCACCCCTCCACTTT. As protein: CASSLAGFRASPLHF.

This chain uses TRBV25-1 with TRBJ2-7; TRBD1 might be the D (5 bases). V was trimmed by 6 bases and J by 0 bases, leaving 9 bases between them. The V gene's germline CDR1 is MGHDK and CDR2 SYGVNS. The length of the CDR3 is 13 residues. The CDR3 nucleotides read TGTGCCAGCAGCGCGGACAACTCCTACGAGCAGTACTTC. It encodes CASSADNSYEQYF.

The rearrangement uses TRBV19 and TRBJ2-7; D remains unclear. This CDR3 is 13 amino acids long. Trimming removed 5 bases at V and 1 base at J, with 9 bases between. Germline CDR1 LNHDA, CDR2 SQIVND (reference sequence). In nucleotides, the CDR3 is TGTGCCAGTAGTTGGTCCAATTCCTACGAGCAGTACTTC. Its translation: CASSWSNSYEQYF.

The chain uses TRBV7-6 and TRBJ2-1; D not certain. Germline loops: CDR1 SGHVS, CDR2 FNYEAQ. CDR3 size: 13 residues. The V and J ends lost 1 base and 7 bases respectively, with 8 bases between them. CDR3: CASSLGVGNEQFF. The CDR3 DNA reads TGTGCCAGCAGCTTAGGCGTGGGAAATGAGCAGTTCTTC. The full variable domain, completed using reference TRBV7-6 and TRBJ2-1, is GAGVSQSPRYKVTKRGQDVALRCDPISGHVSLYWYRQALGQGPEFLTYFNYEAQQDKSGLPNDRFSAERPEGSISTLTIQRTEQRDSAMYRCASSLGVGNEQFFGPGTRLTVL.

In its sample, this clone was seen a few times. The chain is built from TRBV19 and TRBJ2-7; TRBD1 is a possible D gene (5 bases). This CDR3 spans 13 amino acids. V was clipped by 4 bases and J by 4 bases, with 11 bases between them. The V gene's germline CDR1 is LNHDA and CDR2 SQIVND (reference sequence). The CDR3 DNA reads as TGTGCCAGTAGTACATCAGGGATGTACGAGCAGTACTTC. Protein sequence: CASSTSGMYEQYF.

The J gene is TRBJ2-3, the V gene TRBV7-9; D not certain. The CDR3 contains 14 residues. Trimming took 0 bases from V and 2 from J, leaving 6 bases between them. Looked up from germline, CDR1 is SEHNR and CDR2 is FQNEAQ (reference sequence). The DNA for the CDR3 is TGTGCCAGCAGCTTAGCCAGAGACACAGATACGCAGTATTTT. Its translation: CASSLARDTDTQYF.

This chain uses TRBV18 with TRBJ2-3; no clear D gene. Germline loops: CDR1 KGHSH, CDR2 LQKENI. The CDR3 totals 13 residues. The V gene lost 0 bases and the J gene lost 2 bases, with 3 bases spanning the gap. The CDR3 coding sequence is TGTGCCAGCTCACCACCGGCCACAGATACGCAGTATTTT. Translated, it gives CASSPPATDTQYF.

This clone was seen more than once but under ten times. This chain connects TRBV30 to TRBJ1-6; D unclear. This CDR3 region has 17 residues. Germline V gene data show CDR1 as GTSNPN and CDR2 as SVGIG (reference sequence). The V end lost 0 bases, the J end lost 1 base, and 13 bases lay between the germline ends. For the CDR3, the DNA is TGTGCCTGGAGTGTACACGGGGTTTGGTCCTATAATTCACCCCTCCACTTT. Protein product: CAWSVHGVWSYNSPLHF.

J is TRBJ1-2 and V is TRBV13; no clear D gene. V gave up 0 bases and J gave up 4 bases, with 9 bases separating them. The CDR3 spans 14 residues. CDR1 is PRHDT, CDR2 FYEKMQ, per germline (reference sequence). This CDR3 is CASSLGAASYGYTF. CDR3 coding DNA: TGTGCCAGCAGCTTAGGTGCGGCTAGCTATGGCTACACCTTC.

This chain joins TRBV7-9 and TRBJ2-5; 12 bases align to TRBD1. The germline V gene encodes CDR1 SEHNR and CDR2 FQNEAQ (reference sequence). The CDR3 totals 15 residues. Losses at the gene ends were 8 bases for V and 5 bases for J; bases not matched to a gene: 9. Written as DNA, the CDR3 is TGTGCCAGCCAGGGACAGGGGGCGCGGGGGGAGACCCAGTACTTC. It yields the protein CASQGQGARGETQYF.

This clone was counted between two and nine times. The rearrangement links TRBV29-1 to TRBJ1-5; TRBD1 agrees at 8 bases. The CDR3 runs to 13 residues. Unmatched junction bases numbered 5, after V lost 4 bases and J lost 6 bases. CDR1 is SQVTM, CDR2 ANQGSEA, per germline. CDR3 bases: TGCAGCGTTGGACAGGGGATTGGTCAGCCCCAGCATTTT. Amino acids: CSVGQGIGQPQHF.

J is TRBJ2-3 and V is TRBV7-9; no firm D call. Germline V lookup: CDR1 SEHNR, CDR2 FQNEAQ (reference sequence). The CDR3 totals 13 residues. Trimming removed 4 bases from V and 5 bases from J, with 10 bases in between. The DNA of the CDR3 is TGTGCCAGCAGCTCAATATCGGGAGATACGCAGTATTTT. Amino acid sequence: CASSSISGDTQYF.